These T cell receptor beta chains were read from a single sample in a study of T cell repertoires in cytomegalovirus infection. TCRdb re-derived calls from the reads in MiXCR, one entry per CDR3 protein. The sample has 150,000 to 200,000 distinct CDR3 sequences; about 15% are singletons. The sample taken for sequencing was PBMCs. Receptors were obtained from a human donor in good health (CMV status not recorded). Some clones in this sample may be carry-over from other donors' samples. Each CDR3 is given with its conserved first and last residue. A D gene is named only where the DNA matches it firmly. Some rows mark clone size as missing; the rest say once, few, many or name a class of expanded clone.

d_call | j_call | clone_size | v_call | cdr3_aa | cdr3_nt
NA | TRBJ2-2 | few | TRBV29-1 | CSAAQGIGELFF | TGCAGCGCGGCCCAGGGTATCGGGGAGCTGTTTTTT
TRBD1 | TRBJ2-1 | NA | TRBV14 | CASSPWTGSLSYNEQFF | TGTGCCAGCAGCCCGTGGACAGGCTCCTTGTCCTACAATGAGCAGTTCTTC
TRBD2 | TRBJ2-1 | NA | TRBV12-3/TRBV12-4 | CASSLSGSGSQQFF | TGTGCCAGCAGTTTATCGGGAAGCGGGAGCCAGCAGTTCTTC
NA | TRBJ2-1 | NA | TRBV6-6 | CASSPQRGEQFF | TGTGCCAGCAGTCCCCAGAGGGGTGAGCAGTTCTTC
TRBD2 | TRBJ2-5 | NA | TRBV4-1 | CASSHFGLAGGAPTSETQYF | TGCGCCAGCAGCCATTTCGGACTAGCGGGGGGCGCTCCCACATCGGAGACCCAGTACTTC
TRBD2 | TRBJ2-5 | many | TRBV7-6 | CASSPGLAGSETQYF | TGTGCCAGCAGCCCGGGACTAGCGGGGTCAGAGACCCAGTACTTC
TRBD1 | TRBJ1-1 | NA | TRBV7-3 | CASSATGGGNTEAFF | TGTGCCAGCAGCGCGACAGGGGGCGGGAACACTGAAGCTTTCTTT
NA | TRBJ2-6 | few | TRBV15 | CATSRDIGTNSGANVLTF | TGTGCCACCAGCAGAGATATCGGGACGAACTCTGGGGCCAACGTCCTGACTTTC
NA | TRBJ2-7 | few | TRBV7-7 | CASSLGLSGDEQYF | TGTGCTAGCTCTCTGGGCCTCTCGGGGGACGAGCAGTACTTC
NA | TRBJ2-7 | many | TRBV7-9 | CASSLGASYEQYF | TGTGCCAGCAGTTTAGGGGCCTCCTACGAGCAGTACTTC
NA | TRBJ2-4 | many | TRBV7-8 | CASSPTRGALAKNIQYF | TGTGCCAGCAGCCCCACGAGGGGGGCCTTAGCCAAAAACATTCAGTACTTC
NA | TRBJ2-1 | few | TRBV6-6 | CASSYNQDSYNEQFF | TGTGCCAGCAGTTACAACCAGGACAGCTACAATGAGCAGTTCTTC
NA | TRBJ2-7 | few | TRBV29-1 | CSVEHLDSYEQYF | TGCAGCGTTGAACATCTCGACAGCTACGAGCAGTACTTC
TRBD1 | TRBJ2-1 | many | TRBV7-2 | CASSFRQGARNEQFF | TGTGCCAGCAGCTTTCGACAGGGGGCTAGAAATGAGCAGTTCTTC
NA | TRBJ1-1 | few | TRBV29-1 | CSVVRVGPATEAFF | TGCAGCGTTGTGCGAGTGGGGCCGGCGACTGAAGCTTTCTTT
NA | TRBJ2-2 | many | TRBV7-9 | CASSSTGSPGGELFF | TGTGCCAGCAGCTCCACAGGGTCACCGGGCGGGGAGCTGTTTTTT
NA | TRBJ1-1 | NA | TRBV7-9 | CASSPKLLKGPAEAFF | TGTGCCAGCAGCCCCAAATTGCTTAAAGGGCCAGCTGAAGCTTTCTTT
NA | TRBJ2-1 | NA | TRBV4-3 | CASSQTGSGEQFF | TGCGCCAGCAGCCAAACCGGGAGCGGAGAGCAGTTCTTC
NA | TRBJ1-2 | many | TRBV7-2 | CASSLDQAYGYTF | TGTGCCAGCAGCTTAGATCAGGCGTATGGCTACACCTTC
TRBD1 | TRBJ1-2 | many | TRBV9 | CASSVTPQGQGRSTNYGYTF | TGTGCCAGCAGCGTAACTCCCCAGGGACAGGGCCGCTCAACTAACTATGGCTACACCTTC
TRBD1 | TRBJ2-6 | NA | TRBV5-4 | CASSSGTGSSGANVLTF | TGTGCCAGCAGCTCCGGGACAGGGAGCTCTGGGGCCAACGTCCTGACTTTC
TRBD1 | TRBJ1-6 | few | TRBV28 | CASRRDRDYNSPLHF | TGTGCCAGCAGAAGAGACAGGGACTATAATTCACCCCTCCACTTT
NA | TRBJ1-2 | few | TRBV29-1 | CSALFTRTERYGYTF | TGCAGCGCGCTATTTACAAGAACGGAGCGCTATGGCTACACCTTC
NA | TRBJ2-7 | once | TRBV25-1 | CASSESDKTGPLYEQYF | TGTGCCAGCAGTGAATCAGACAAGACAGGCCCCCTCTACGAGCAGTACTTC
TRBD1 | TRBJ2-7 | many | TRBV7-2 | CASSLGVTGVYEQYF | TGTGCCAGCAGCTTAGGGGTGACAGGGGTCTACGAGCAGTACTTC
NA | TRBJ2-7 | few | TRBV4-3 | CASSQDLGSPYEQYF | TGCGCCAGCAGCCAAGATCTGGGATCTCCCTACGAGCAGTACTTC
TRBD1 | TRBJ1-2 | NA | TRBV19 | CASSRDRWDGYTF | TGTGCCAGTAGCCGGGACAGGTGGGATGGCTACACCTTC
NA | TRBJ2-5 | NA | TRBV7-3 | CASSSSGNPQETQYF | TGTGCCAGCAGCTCCTCAGGAAACCCCCAAGAGACCCAGTACTTC
NA | TRBJ2-2 | NA | TRBV5-4 | CASSPNGGGPSTGELFF | TGTGCCAGCAGCCCCAATGGGGGGGGCCCTTCCACCGGGGAGCTGTTTTTT
NA | TRBJ2-7 | few | TRBV2 | CASRTGTYEQYF | TGTGCCAGCAGAACCGGAACCTACGAGCAGTACTTC
NA | TRBJ2-7 | many | TRBV7-2 | CASSLDRAYEQYF | TGTGCCAGCAGCTTGGACAGAGCCTACGAGCAGTACTTC
NA | TRBJ2-1 | NA | TRBV15 | CATSINQGQVSYNEQFF | TGTGCCACCAGCATCAACCAGGGGCAAGTATCCTACAATGAGCAGTTCTTC
NA | TRBJ2-3 | many | TRBV12-3/TRBV12-4 | CASTQGTDTQYF | TGTGCCAGCACCCAGGGGACAGATACGCAGTATTTT
TRBD2 | TRBJ2-1 | NA | TRBV7-3 | CASSHDLAGGVSYNEQFF | TGTGCCAGCAGCCATGACCTAGCGGGAGGGGTCTCCTACAATGAGCAGTTCTTC
NA | TRBJ2-7 | NA | TRBV20-1 | CSAGMREQYF | TGCAGTGCTGGGATGCGCGAGCAGTACTTC
NA | TRBJ2-2 | NA | TRBV23-1 | CASSQRVSGELFF | TGCGCCAGCAGTCAAAGGGTTTCCGGGGAGCTGTTTTTT
NA | TRBJ2-1 | NA | TRBV6-6 | CASSAVGYNKQFF | TGTGCCAGCAGTGCCGTGGGGTATAATAAGCAGTTCTTC
TRBD1 | TRBJ2-3 | many | TRBV7-9 | CASSFSGTGSTDTQYF | TGTGCCAGCAGCTTCTCCGGGACAGGGAGCACAGATACGCAGTATTTT
NA | TRBJ2-7 | NA | TRBV28 | CASSFGAGLPYEQYF | TGTGCCAGCAGTTTCGGGGCGGGCCTCCCCTACGAGCAGTACTTC
NA | TRBJ2-1 | NA | TRBV9 | CVSSVTFRGSSYNEQFF | TGTGTCAGCAGCGTGACTTTTAGGGGCTCCTCCTACAATGAGCAGTTCTTC
TRBD2 | TRBJ2-3 | many | TRBV6-2/TRBV6-3 | CASTSALTSGVSTDTQYF | TGTGCCAGCACCTCCGCGTTGACTAGCGGGGTAAGCACAGATACGCAGTATTTT
NA | TRBJ2-7 | many | TRBV7-6 | CASSLGLGLPYEQYF | TGTGCCAGCAGCTTAGGTCTAGGGTTGCCTTACGAGCAGTACTTC
TRBD1 | TRBJ2-1 | NA | TRBV7-3 | CASSPEPGQGYNEQFF | TGTGCCAGCAGCCCCGAACCGGGACAGGGGTACAATGAGCAGTTCTTC
NA | TRBJ2-2 | NA | TRBV27 | CASTGVREPTPGSGELFF | TGTGCCAGCACAGGGGTCCGGGAACCCACCCCGGGGTCCGGGGAGCTGTTTTTT
NA | TRBJ1-1 | few | TRBV12-3/TRBV12-4 | CASSFPGSYTEAFF | TGTGCCAGCAGTTTTCCAGGGAGTTACACTGAAGCTTTCTTT
NA | TRBJ2-2 | many | TRBV7-2 | CASSLSLAATGELFF | TGTGCCAGCAGCTTGTCGCTAGCAGCTACCGGGGAGCTGTTTTTT
NA | TRBJ2-3 | many | TRBV7-2 | CASSFSTDTQYF | TGTGCCAGCAGCTTTAGCACAGATACGCAGTATTTT
NA | TRBJ1-1 | many | TRBV7-2 | CASSFMNTEAFF | TGTGCCAGCAGCTTCATGAACACTGAAGCTTTCTTT
NA | TRBJ1-1 | few | TRBV14 | CASSRRGQSAFF | TGTGCCAGCAGCCGTCGGGGGCAGAGCGCTTTCTTT
TRBD2 | TRBJ2-1 | few | TRBV10-3 | CAIKGAGGVDEQFF | TGTGCCATCAAAGGGGCGGGGGGTGTTGATGAGCAGTTCTTC
NA | TRBJ1-1 | NA | TRBV29-1 | CSVARATKNTEAFF | TGCAGCGTTGCAAGGGCCACCAAGAACACTGAAGCTTTCTTT
NA | TRBJ2-3 | NA | TRBV20-1 | CSGIVRGRTDTQYF | TGCAGTGGGATCGTAAGGGGAAGAACAGATACGCAGTATTTT
NA | TRBJ2-7 | many | TRBV7-9 | CASSLDVRGYEQYF | TGTGCCAGCAGCTTAGACGTACGGGGTTACGAGCAGTACTTC
TRBD1 | TRBJ2-5 | few | TRBV20-1 | CSARNPSTGVPETQYF | TGCAGTGCTAGAAATCCGTCGACAGGGGTTCCCGAGACCCAGTACTTC
NA | TRBJ2-7 | few | TRBV2 | CASKGRVYEQYF | TGTGCCAGTAAAGGAAGGGTCTACGAGCAGTACTTC